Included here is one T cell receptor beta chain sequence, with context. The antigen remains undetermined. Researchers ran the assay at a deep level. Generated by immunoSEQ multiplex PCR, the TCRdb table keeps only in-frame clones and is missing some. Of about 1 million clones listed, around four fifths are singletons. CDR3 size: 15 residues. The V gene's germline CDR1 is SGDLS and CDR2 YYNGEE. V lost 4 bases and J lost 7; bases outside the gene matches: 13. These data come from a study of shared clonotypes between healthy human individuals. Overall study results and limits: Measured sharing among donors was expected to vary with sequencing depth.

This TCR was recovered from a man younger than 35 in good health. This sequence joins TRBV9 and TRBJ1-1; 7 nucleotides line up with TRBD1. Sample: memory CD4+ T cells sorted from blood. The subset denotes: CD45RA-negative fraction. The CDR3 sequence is CASSPQTGAGGEAFF. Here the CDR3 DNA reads TGTGCCAGCAGCCCCCAGACTGGGGCAGGGGGTGAAGCTTTCTTT.